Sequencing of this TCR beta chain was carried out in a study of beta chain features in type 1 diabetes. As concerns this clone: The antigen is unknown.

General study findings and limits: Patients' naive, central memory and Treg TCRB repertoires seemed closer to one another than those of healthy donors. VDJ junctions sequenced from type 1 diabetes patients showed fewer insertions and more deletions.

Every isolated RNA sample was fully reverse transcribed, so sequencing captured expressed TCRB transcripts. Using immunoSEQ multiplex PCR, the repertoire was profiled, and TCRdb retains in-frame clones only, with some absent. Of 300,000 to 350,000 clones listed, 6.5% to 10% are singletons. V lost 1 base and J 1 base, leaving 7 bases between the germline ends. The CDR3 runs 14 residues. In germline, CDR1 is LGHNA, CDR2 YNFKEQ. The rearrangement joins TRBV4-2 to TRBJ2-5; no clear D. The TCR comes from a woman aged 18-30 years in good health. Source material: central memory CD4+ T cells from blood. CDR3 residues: CASSQGFGQETQYF. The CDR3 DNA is TGTGCCAGCAGCCAAGGTTTCGGCCAAGAGACCCAGTACTTC.